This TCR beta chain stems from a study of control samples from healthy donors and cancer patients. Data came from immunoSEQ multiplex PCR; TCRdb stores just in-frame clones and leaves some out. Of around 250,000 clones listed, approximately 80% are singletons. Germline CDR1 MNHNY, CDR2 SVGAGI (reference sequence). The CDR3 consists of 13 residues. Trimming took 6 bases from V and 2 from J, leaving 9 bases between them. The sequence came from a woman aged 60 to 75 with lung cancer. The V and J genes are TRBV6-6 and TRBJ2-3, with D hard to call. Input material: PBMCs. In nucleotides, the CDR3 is TGTGCCAGCAGAACAGAGGACACAGATACGCAGTATTTT. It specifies CASRTEDTDTQYF.